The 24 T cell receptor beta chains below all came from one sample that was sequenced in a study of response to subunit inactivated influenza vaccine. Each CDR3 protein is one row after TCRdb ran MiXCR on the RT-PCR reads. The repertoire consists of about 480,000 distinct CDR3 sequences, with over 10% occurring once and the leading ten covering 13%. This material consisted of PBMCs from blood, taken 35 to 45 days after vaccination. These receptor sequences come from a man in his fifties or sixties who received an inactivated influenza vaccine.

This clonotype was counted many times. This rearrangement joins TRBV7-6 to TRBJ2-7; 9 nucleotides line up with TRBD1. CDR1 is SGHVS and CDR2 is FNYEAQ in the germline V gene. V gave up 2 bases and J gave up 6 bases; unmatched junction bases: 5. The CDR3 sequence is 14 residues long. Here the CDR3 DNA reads TGTGCCAGCAGCTTACTAGGGACAGGGCCCGAGCAGTACTTC. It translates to CASSLLGTGPEQYF. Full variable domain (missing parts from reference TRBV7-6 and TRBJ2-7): GAGVSQSPRYKVTKRGQDVALRCDPISGHVSLYWYRQALGQGPEFLTYFNYEAQQDKSGLPNDRFSAERPEGSISTLTIQRTEQRDSAMYRCASSLLGTGPEQYFGPGTRLTVT.

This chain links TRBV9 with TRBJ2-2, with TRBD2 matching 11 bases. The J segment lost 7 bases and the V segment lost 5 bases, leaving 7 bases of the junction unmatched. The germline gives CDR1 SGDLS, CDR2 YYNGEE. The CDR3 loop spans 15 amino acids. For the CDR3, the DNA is TGTGCCAGCAGTACTAGCGGGGGATTGATCGGGGAGCTGTTTTTT. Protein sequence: CASSTSGGLIGELFF.

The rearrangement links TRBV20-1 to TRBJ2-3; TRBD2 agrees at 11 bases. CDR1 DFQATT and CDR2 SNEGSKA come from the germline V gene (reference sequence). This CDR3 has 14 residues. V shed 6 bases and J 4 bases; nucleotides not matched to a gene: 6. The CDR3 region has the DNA TGCAGTGCCACGACTAGCGGGAACTCAGATACGCAGTATTTT. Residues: CSATTSGNSDTQYF.

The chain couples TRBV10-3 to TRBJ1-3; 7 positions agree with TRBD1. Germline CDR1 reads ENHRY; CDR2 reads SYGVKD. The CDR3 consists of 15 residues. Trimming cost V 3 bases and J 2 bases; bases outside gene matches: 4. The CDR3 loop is CAISENRGAGNTIYF. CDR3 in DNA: TGTGCCATCAGTGAAAACAGGGGTGCTGGAAACACCATATATTTT.

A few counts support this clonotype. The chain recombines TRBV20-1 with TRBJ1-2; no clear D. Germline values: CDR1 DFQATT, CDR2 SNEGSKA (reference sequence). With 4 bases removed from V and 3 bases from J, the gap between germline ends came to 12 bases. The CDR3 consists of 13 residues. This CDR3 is CSAITQMDYGYTF. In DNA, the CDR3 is TGCAGTGCTATTACACAGATGGACTATGGCTACACCTTC.

Here the CDR3 reads CASSAGGTLYEQYF. DNA of the CDR3: TGTGCCAGCAGCGCGGGGGGGACCCTCTACGAGCAGTACTTC. The chain is built from TRBV7-8 and TRBJ2-7; TRBD2 matches 9 bases. The CDR3 runs to 14 residues. Germline V lookup: CDR1 SGHVS, CDR2 FQNEAQ. V trimming: 5 bases; J trimming: 3 bases; junction bases outside the gene matches: 5.

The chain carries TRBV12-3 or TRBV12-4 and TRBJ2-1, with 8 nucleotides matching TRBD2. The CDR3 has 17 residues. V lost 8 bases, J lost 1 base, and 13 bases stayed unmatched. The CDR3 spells CASCDRGSGKSYNEQFF. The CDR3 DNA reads TGTGCCAGCTGTGACAGAGGTAGCGGGAAGTCCTACAATGAGCAGTTCTTC.

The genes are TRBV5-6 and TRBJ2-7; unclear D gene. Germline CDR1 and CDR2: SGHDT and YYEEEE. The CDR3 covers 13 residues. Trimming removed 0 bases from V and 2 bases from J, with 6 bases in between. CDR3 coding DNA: TGTGCCAGCAGCTTGGTAGACACCTACGAGCAGTACTTC. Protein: CASSLVDTYEQYF.

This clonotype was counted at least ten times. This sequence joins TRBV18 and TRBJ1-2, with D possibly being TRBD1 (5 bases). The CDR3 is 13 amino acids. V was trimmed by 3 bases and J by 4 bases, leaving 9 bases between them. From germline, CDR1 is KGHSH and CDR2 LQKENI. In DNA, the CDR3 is TGTGCCAGCTCACCTCCCGGGGGCTATGGCTACACCTTC. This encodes CASSPPGGYGYTF.

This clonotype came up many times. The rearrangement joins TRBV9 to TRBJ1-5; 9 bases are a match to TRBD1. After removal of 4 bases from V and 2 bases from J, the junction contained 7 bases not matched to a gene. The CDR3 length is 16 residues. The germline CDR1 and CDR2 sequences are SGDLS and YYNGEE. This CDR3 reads CASSRMGQGGNQPQHF. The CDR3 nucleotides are TGTGCCAGCAGCCGCATGGGACAGGGAGGCAATCAGCCCCAGCATTTT.

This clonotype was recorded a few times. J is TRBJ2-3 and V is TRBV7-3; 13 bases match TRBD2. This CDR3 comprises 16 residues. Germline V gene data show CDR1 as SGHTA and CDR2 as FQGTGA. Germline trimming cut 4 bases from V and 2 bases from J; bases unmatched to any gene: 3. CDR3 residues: CASSSGTSGTTDTQYF. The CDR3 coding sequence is TGTGCCAGCAGCTCGGGGACTAGCGGGACCACAGATACGCAGTATTTT.

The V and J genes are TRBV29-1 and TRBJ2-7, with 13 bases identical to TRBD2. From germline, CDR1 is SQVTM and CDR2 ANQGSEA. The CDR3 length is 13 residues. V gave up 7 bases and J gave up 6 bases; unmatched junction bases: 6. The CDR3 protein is CSAGLAGVGEQYF. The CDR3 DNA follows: TGCAGCGCTGGACTAGCGGGAGTGGGCGAGCAGTACTTC.

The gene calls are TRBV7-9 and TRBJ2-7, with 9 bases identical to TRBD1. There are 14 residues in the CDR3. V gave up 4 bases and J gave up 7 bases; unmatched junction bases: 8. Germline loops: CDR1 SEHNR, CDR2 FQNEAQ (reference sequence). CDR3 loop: CASSSWDREMEQYF. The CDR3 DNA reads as TGTGCCAGCAGCTCATGGGACAGGGAAATGGAGCAGTACTTC. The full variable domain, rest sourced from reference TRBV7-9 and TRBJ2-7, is DTGVSQNPRHKITKRGQNVTFRCDPISEHNRLYWYRQTLGQGPEFLTYFQNEAQLEKSRLLSDRFSAERPKGSFSTLEIQRTEQGDSAMYLCASSSWDREMEQYFGPGTRLTVT.

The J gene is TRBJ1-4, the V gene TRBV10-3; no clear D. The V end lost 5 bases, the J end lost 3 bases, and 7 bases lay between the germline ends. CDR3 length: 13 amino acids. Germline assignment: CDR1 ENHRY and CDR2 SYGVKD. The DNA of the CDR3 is TGTGCCATCAGTCAGGAGGCTAATGAAAAACTGTTTTTT. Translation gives CAISQEANEKLFF.

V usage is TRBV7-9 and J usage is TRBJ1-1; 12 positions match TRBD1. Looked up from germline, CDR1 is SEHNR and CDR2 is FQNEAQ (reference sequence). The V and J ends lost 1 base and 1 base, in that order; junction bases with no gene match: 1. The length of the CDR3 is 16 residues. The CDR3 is CASSLVGQGANTEAFF. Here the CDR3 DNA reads TGTGCCAGCAGCTTAGTGGGACAGGGGGCGAACACTGAAGCTTTCTTT. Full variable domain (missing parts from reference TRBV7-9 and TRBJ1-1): DTGVSQNPRHKITKRGQNVTFRCDPISEHNRLYWYRQTLGQGPEFLTYFQNEAQLEKSRLLSDRFSAERPKGSFSTLEIQRTEQGDSAMYLCASSLVGQGANTEAFFGQGTRLTVV.

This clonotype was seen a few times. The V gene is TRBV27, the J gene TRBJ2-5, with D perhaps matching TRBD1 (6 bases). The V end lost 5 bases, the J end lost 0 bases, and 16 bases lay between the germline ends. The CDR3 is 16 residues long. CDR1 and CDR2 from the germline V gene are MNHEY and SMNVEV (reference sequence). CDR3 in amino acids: CASSKWGHLDQETQYF. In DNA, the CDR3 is TGTGCCAGCAGTAAATGGGGACACCTGGACCAAGAGACCCAGTACTTC.

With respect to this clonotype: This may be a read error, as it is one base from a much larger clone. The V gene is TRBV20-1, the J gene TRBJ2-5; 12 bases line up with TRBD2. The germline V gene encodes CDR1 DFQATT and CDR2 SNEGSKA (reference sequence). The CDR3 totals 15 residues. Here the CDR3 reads CSAERLAGAEETKYF. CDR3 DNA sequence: TGCAGTGCGGAGAGACTAGCGGGGGCCGAAGAGACCAAGTACTTC.

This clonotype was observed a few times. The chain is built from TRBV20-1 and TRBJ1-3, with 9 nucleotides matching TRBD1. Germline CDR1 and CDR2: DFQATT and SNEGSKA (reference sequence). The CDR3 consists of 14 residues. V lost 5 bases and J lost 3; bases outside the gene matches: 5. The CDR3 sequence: CSASTGGLGNTIYF. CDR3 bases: TGCAGTGCTTCGACAGGGGGACTTGGAAACACCATATATTTT.

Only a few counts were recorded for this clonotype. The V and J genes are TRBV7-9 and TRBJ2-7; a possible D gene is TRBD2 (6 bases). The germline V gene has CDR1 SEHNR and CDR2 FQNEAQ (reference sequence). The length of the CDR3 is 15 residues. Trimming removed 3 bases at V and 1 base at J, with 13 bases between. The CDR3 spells CASSFQRAGSYEQYF. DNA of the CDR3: TGTGCCAGCAGCTTCCAGCGGGCCGGGTCCTACGAGCAGTACTTC.

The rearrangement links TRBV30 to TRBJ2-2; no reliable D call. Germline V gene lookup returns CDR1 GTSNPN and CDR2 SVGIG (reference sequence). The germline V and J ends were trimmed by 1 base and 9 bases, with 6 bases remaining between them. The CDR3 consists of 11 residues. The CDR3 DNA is TGTGCCTGGAGTGGTGGGCGGGAGCTGTTTTTT. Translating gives CAWSGGRELFF.

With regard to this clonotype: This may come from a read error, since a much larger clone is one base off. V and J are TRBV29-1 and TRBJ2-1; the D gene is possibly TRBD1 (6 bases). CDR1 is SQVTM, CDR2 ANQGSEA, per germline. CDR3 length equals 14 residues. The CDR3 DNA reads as TGCAGAGTCCCCAGGGGCAGCTCCTACAATGAGCAGTTCTTC. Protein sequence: CRVPRGSSYNEQFF.

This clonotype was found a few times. CDR3 DNA: TGTGCCAGCAACCTACAGGGTACCGGAAACACCATATATTTT. Its protein is CASNLQGTGNTIYF. The chain carries TRBV12-3 or TRBV12-4 and TRBJ1-3; weak D call: TRBD1 (6 bases). Trimming removed 7 bases at V and 4 bases at J, with 14 bases between. The length of the CDR3 is 14 residues.

DNA of the CDR3: TGCAGTGCTAGCTCGGGAGAAGGTGAAAAACTGTTTTTT. It codes for CSASSGEGEKLFF. J is TRBJ1-4 and V is TRBV20-1; D unclear. The V end lost 3 bases, the J end lost 7 bases, and 12 bases lay between the germline ends. The CDR3 runs 13 residues. Germline V gene sequence: CDR1 DFQATT, CDR2 SNEGSKA (reference sequence).

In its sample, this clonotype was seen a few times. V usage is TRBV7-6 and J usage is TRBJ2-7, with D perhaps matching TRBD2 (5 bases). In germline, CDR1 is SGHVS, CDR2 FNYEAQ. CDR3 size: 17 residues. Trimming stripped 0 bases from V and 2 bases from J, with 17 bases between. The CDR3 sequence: CASSLALGDPGTYEQYF. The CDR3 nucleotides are TGTGCCAGCAGCTTAGCCCTCGGGGATCCGGGCACCTACGAGCAGTACTTC.